One and the same sample provided the 28 T cell receptor beta chains below, sequenced in a study of blood T cell repertoires in COVID-19. Assay used: immunoSEQ multiplex PCR; TCRdb lists only in-frame clones, some missing. Of some 200,000 clones in the sample, 70% to 80% are singletons; the top ten hold 17%. The sequenced sample consisted of PBMCs or T cells enriched from blood (not recorded which). The receptor set was obtained from a woman aged 45 to 65 who had recovered from COVID-19.

The CDR3 DNA follows: TGCAGCGTTGCCGCCCGGGTCAGTGAAAAACTGTTTTTT. Translation: CSVAARVSEKLFF. The chain employs TRBV29-1 and TRBJ1-4; D is unresolved. The ends were cut back, 4 bases at V and 7 bases at J, with 13 bases in the middle. Germline CDR1 is SQVTM and CDR2 is ANQGSEA. There are 13 residues in the CDR3.

The gene calls are TRBV19 and TRBJ1-5; 7 positions agree with TRBD1. V shed 7 bases, J shed 3 bases, and the junction held 15 bases outside the gene matches. There are 17 residues in the CDR3. The germline V gene encodes CDR1 LNHDA and CDR2 SQIVND (reference sequence). In DNA form, the CDR3 reads TGTGCCAGTAAAGTTTCGGGGTTGGGACAGATCAATCAGCCCCAGCATTTT. Its protein product is CASKVSGLGQINQPQHF.

This chain joins TRBV7-9 and TRBJ2-7; possibly TRBD2 for D (5 bases). Trimming removed 1 base at V and 7 bases at J, with 26 bases between. The CDR3 sequence is 18 residues long. The germline gives CDR1 SEHNR, CDR2 FQNEAQ (reference sequence). CDR3 nucleotide sequence: TGTGCCAGCAGCTTAGTTTCTATCGGGTCACAACGGAGAGGGGAGCAGTACTTC. Protein product: CASSLVSIGSQRRGEQYF. The full variable domain, rest sourced from reference TRBV7-9 and TRBJ2-7, is DTGVSQNPRHKITKRGQNVTFRCDPISEHNRLYWYRQTLGQGPEFLTYFQNEAQLEKSRLLSDRFSAERPKGSFSTLEIQRTEQGDSAMYLCASSLVSIGSQRRGEQYFGPGTRLTVT.

The chain joins TRBV7-6 to TRBJ2-5; 7 bases are a match to TRBD2. With V trimmed by 1 base and J by 0 bases, 2 bases remained unmatched. Per germline, CDR1 SGHVS and CDR2 FNYEAQ. CDR3 length equals 15 residues. The CDR3 loop is CASSLVGGYQETQYF. The CDR3 bases are TGTGCCAGCAGCTTAGTGGGGGGGTACCAAGAGACCCAGTACTTC. The full variable domain, rest sourced from reference TRBV7-6 and TRBJ2-5, is GAGVSQSPRYKVTKRGQDVALRCDPISGHVSLYWYRQALGQGPEFLTYFNYEAQQDKSGLPNDRFSAERPEGSISTLTIQRTEQRDSAMYRCASSLVGGYQETQYFGPGTRLLVL.

This rearrangement joins TRBV7-2 to TRBJ2-1; TRBD1 matches 12 bases. Germline V gene sequence: CDR1 SGHTA, CDR2 FQGNSA. CDR3 length equals 19 residues. V lost 4 bases and J lost 1; bases outside the gene matches: 11. The CDR3 loop reads CASSSVPGQGARSYNEQFF. DNA for the CDR3: TGTGCCAGCAGCTCCGTCCCGGGACAGGGGGCGAGATCCTACAATGAGCAGTTCTTC.

This clone was observed once. The rearrangement links TRBV6-6 to TRBJ1-6; 8 nucleotides align to TRBD1. The CDR3 spans 14 residues. Germline loops: CDR1 MNHNY, CDR2 SVGAGI (reference sequence). V gave up 6 bases and J gave up 9 bases; unmatched junction bases: 7. In nucleotides, the CDR3 is TGTGCCAGCAGCCAAACAGGGGGTTCTTCACCCCTCCACTTT. Protein: CASSQTGGSSPLHF.

This sequence joins TRBV3-1 (or the pseudogene TRBV3-2) and TRBJ2-7; the match to TRBD1 covers 9 bases. Germline CDR1 reads LGHDT; CDR2 reads YNNKEL (reference sequence). V was clipped by 3 bases and J by 12 bases; unmatched bases: 9. There are 13 residues in the CDR3. In nucleotides, the CDR3 is TGTGCCAGCAGCCAGAGTAGGGCGGGACAGGGGTACTTC. Amino acid sequence: CASSQSRAGQGYF.

V and J are TRBV20-1 and TRBJ2-7, with 12 bases fitting TRBD2. Looked up from germline, CDR1 is DFQATT and CDR2 is SNEGSKA (reference sequence). V was pared by 3 bases and J by 6 bases, with 6 bases of the junction left unmatched. CDR3 length equals 14 residues. The CDR3 nucleotides read TGCAGTGCTAGTCGGGGACTAGCGGGCGGCGAGCAGTACTTC. Its protein is CSASRGLAGGEQYF.

Many counts were recorded for this clone. The chain is built from TRBV18 and TRBJ2-3; D gene unclear. Trimming pared 2 bases from V and 2 bases from J, leaving 14 bases between. This CDR3 has 16 amino acids. From germline, CDR1 is KGHSH and CDR2 LQKENI. Here the CDR3 DNA reads TGTGCCAGCTCACCAAATAGTTCCCCGAACACAGATACGCAGTATTTT. Its protein product is CASSPNSSPNTDTQYF. Full variable domain (rest looked up from reference TRBV18 and TRBJ2-3): NAGVMQNPRHLVRRRGQEARLRCSPMKGHSHVYWYRQLPEEGLKFMVYLQKENIIDESGMPKERFSAEFPKEGPSILRIQQVVRGDSAAYFCASSPNSSPNTDTQYFGPGTRLTVL.

The V and J genes are TRBV2 and TRBJ2-3; 11 bases agree with TRBD2. The length of the CDR3 is 16 residues. CDR1 and CDR2 from the germline V gene are SNHLY and FYNNEI. J was trimmed by 0 bases and V by 6 bases; bases with no gene match: 5. CDR3 loop: CASRYGLAGSTDTQYF. CDR3 nucleotides: TGTGCCAGCAGATACGGACTAGCGGGTAGCACAGATACGCAGTATTTT.

The chain couples TRBV19 to TRBJ2-3; 9 bases align to TRBD2. The CDR3 contains 17 residues. With V trimmed by 2 bases and J by 2 bases, 8 bases remained unmatched. CDR1 is LNHDA, CDR2 SQIVND, per germline (reference sequence). The CDR3 sequence is CASSIPSGLAYTDTQYF. Written as DNA, the CDR3 is TGTGCCAGTAGTATACCGTCGGGACTAGCCTACACAGATACGCAGTATTTT.

This chain joins TRBV27 and TRBJ2-1, with TRBD2 matching over 8 bases. The germline V gene encodes CDR1 MNHEY and CDR2 SMNVEV (reference sequence). J was trimmed by 0 bases and V by 5 bases; bases with no gene match: 9. The CDR3 extends over 17 amino acids. Here the CDR3 reads CASSPRGGPSSYNEQFF. CDR3 bases: TGTGCCAGCAGTCCTCGGGGGGGCCCGAGCTCCTACAATGAGCAGTTCTTC.

The V and J genes are TRBV28 and TRBJ1-4; D is possibly TRBD1 (5 bases). The ends were cut back, 5 bases at V and 8 bases at J, with 9 bases in the middle. Looked up from germline, CDR1 is MDHEN and CDR2 is SYDVKM. This CDR3 comprises 12 residues. The CDR3 loop is CASSVGGEKLFF. The CDR3 DNA follows: TGTGCCAGCAGTGTCGGGGGGGAAAAACTGTTTTTT.

This chain uses TRBV5-1 with TRBJ2-5; D may be TRBD2 (5 bases). Trimming stripped 7 bases from V and 4 bases from J, with 8 bases between. CDR3 size: 11 residues. Germline CDR1 is SGHRS and CDR2 is YFSETQ. The CDR3 is CASGRGETQYF. CDR3 in DNA: TGCGCCAGCGGGAGAGGAGAGACCCAGTACTTC. The full variable domain, with the rest looked up from reference TRBV5-1 and TRBJ2-5, is KAGVTQTPRYLIKTRGQQVTLSCSPISGHRSVSWYQQTPGQGLQFLFEYFSETQRNKGNFPGRFSGRQFSNSRSEMNVSTLELGDSALYLCASGRGETQYFGPGTRLLVL.

The chain links TRBV7-2 to TRBJ2-7; D possibly corresponds to TRBD1 (5 bases). Germline CDR1 SGHTA, CDR2 FQGNSA. V was trimmed by 1 base and J by 7 bases, leaving 17 bases between them. CDR3 length: 15 residues. The CDR3 here is CASSLVGAPAWEQYF. DNA for the CDR3: TGTGCCAGCAGCTTAGTTGGGGCCCCGGCATGGGAGCAGTACTTC.

This clone was observed once. This chain uses TRBV6-2 or TRBV6-3 with TRBJ1-1; 11 bases agree with TRBD1. Germline V gene lookup returns CDR1 MNHEY and CDR2 SVGEGT. The CDR3 totals 19 residues. After removal of 5 bases from V and 4 bases from J, the junction contained 18 bases not matched to a gene. CDR3 sequence: CASSPRFPGQGEVGTEAFF. DNA of the CDR3: TGTGCCAGCAGTCCCCGTTTCCCGGGACAGGGGGAAGTGGGCACTGAAGCTTTCTTT.

The chain has TRBV3-1 (or the pseudogene TRBV3-2) and TRBJ1-2; 7 bases are a match to TRBD1. The CDR3 length is 15 residues. Germline-derived CDR1 and CDR2 are LGHDT and YNNKEL (reference sequence). V was clipped by 2 bases and J by 0 bases; unmatched bases: 3. The CDR3 reads CASSQRDSSNYGYTF. As DNA, the CDR3 is TGTGCCAGCAGCCAACGGGACAGTTCTAACTATGGCTACACCTTC.

This rearrangement joins TRBV28 to TRBJ1-1; 10 bases agree with TRBD1. The CDR3 has 16 residues. J was trimmed by 3 bases and V by 10 bases; bases with no gene match: 14. The V gene's germline CDR1 is MDHEN and CDR2 SYDVKM. The CDR3 spells CATMPLTGGLYTEAFF. In nucleotides, the CDR3 is TGTGCCACCATGCCATTGACAGGGGGCTTGTACACTGAAGCTTTCTTT.

In this sample, this clone turned up once. The V and J genes are TRBV28 and TRBJ1-5, with 8 nucleotides matching TRBD1. The junction had 5 bases not matched to a gene; V was cut back by 7 bases and J by 3 bases. CDR1 and CDR2 (germline): MDHEN, SYDVKM. The CDR3 loop spans 14 amino acids. The CDR3 sequence: CASIAGGINQPQHF. The CDR3 nucleotides read TGTGCCAGCATAGCAGGGGGCATCAATCAGCCCCAGCATTTT.

This clone appeared once. The V and J genes are TRBV3-1 (or the pseudogene TRBV3-2) and TRBJ2-7, with D maybe TRBD1 (6 bases). Trimming took off 4 bases at V and 3 bases at J, with 7 bases between the two ends. Germline-derived CDR1 and CDR2 are LGHDT and YNNKEL (reference sequence). The CDR3 length is 12 residues. The CDR3 sequence is CASSLGGYEQYF. The CDR3 nucleotides read TGTGCCAGCAGCCTAGGGGGCTACGAGCAGTACTTC.

This clone was seen a handful of times. V usage is TRBV5-8 and J usage is TRBJ1-6; 11 bases match TRBD1. With 3 bases clipped from V and 10 bases from J, the junction kept 6 bases outside the gene matches. The CDR3 runs to 15 residues. Germline V gene data show CDR1 as SGHTS and CDR2 as YDEGEE. CDR3 nucleotides: TGTGCCAGCAGCTCCGGGACAGGGGGACGGTCACCCCTCCACTTT. Encoded protein: CASSSGTGGRSPLHF.

V gene TRBV19 combines with J gene TRBJ1-1; no firm D call. CDR1 is LNHDA, CDR2 SQIVND, per germline (reference sequence). The ends were cut back, 11 bases at V and 5 bases at J, with 12 bases in the middle. This CDR3 has 11 amino acids. The CDR3 nucleotides are TGTGCCGTTGCCGCGTTTACTGAAGCTTTCTTT. Encoded protein: CAVAAFTEAFF. The full variable domain, its missing parts supplied by reference TRBV19 and TRBJ1-1, is DGGITQSPKYLFRKEGQNVTLSCEQNLNHDAMYWYRQDPGQGLRLIYYSQIVNDFQKGDIAEGYSVSREKKESFPLTVTSAQKNPTAFYLCAVAAFTEAFFGQGTRLTVV.

This clone was detected once. The rearrangement uses TRBV18 and TRBJ1-1; a possible D gene is TRBD1 (6 bases). The V end was cut by 3 bases, the J end by 1 base, with 12 bases between. Germline V gene lookup returns CDR1 KGHSH and CDR2 LQKENI. This CDR3 has 15 amino acids. CDR3 bases: TGTGCCAGCTCACCCGCAACAGGGTCGAACACTGAAGCTTTCTTT. Amino acid sequence: CASSPATGSNTEAFF. The full variable domain, completed using reference TRBV18 and TRBJ1-1, is NAGVMQNPRHLVRRRGQEARLRCSPMKGHSHVYWYRQLPEEGLKFMVYLQKENIIDESGMPKERFSAEFPKEGPSILRIQQVVRGDSAAYFCASSPATGSNTEAFFGQGTRLTVV.

This clone has just one count. In the same sample, other DNA sequences code for this CDR3. This CDR3 is CASSLGQGNSPLHF. The CDR3 region has the DNA TGTGCCAGCAGTTTAGGACAGGGTAATTCACCCCTCCACTTT. This rearrangement joins TRBV28 to TRBJ1-6, with 8 bases aligning to TRBD1. The germline V gene has CDR1 MDHEN and CDR2 SYDVKM. CDR3 length: 14 residues. With V trimmed by 2 bases and J by 6 bases, 0 bases remained unmatched.

A word on this clone: Its ends do not fully match the called genes, so a read error is possible. The CDR3 sequence is CASSLRGRDGYTF. The CDR3 nucleotides are TGTGCCAGCAGCCTCAGGGGGCGGGATGGGTACACCTTC. The chain couples TRBV3-1 (or the pseudogene TRBV3-2) to TRBJ1-2, with 8 bases lining up with TRBD1. From germline, CDR1 is LGHDT and CDR2 YNNKEL (reference sequence). The CDR3 covers 13 residues.

In this sample, this clone turned up once. The chain carries TRBV19 and TRBJ2-3, with D tentatively TRBD2 (6 bases). In germline, CDR1 is LNHDA, CDR2 SQIVND (reference sequence). The CDR3 has 15 amino acids. V was cut by 8 bases and J by 2 bases, with 17 bases left in between. The CDR3 sequence: CASLPGAGYTDTQYF. Written as DNA, the CDR3 is TGTGCCAGTTTACCAGGAGCGGGCTACACAGATACGCAGTATTTT.

CDR3 in amino acids: CSVGGDGELFF. The CDR3 nucleotides read TGCAGCGTTGGTGGAGACGGGGAGCTGTTTTTT. The V call is TRBV29-1, the J call TRBJ2-2; no firm D call. Germline CDR1 is SQVTM and CDR2 is ANQGSEA. Trimming stripped 4 bases from V and 7 bases from J, with 7 bases between. The CDR3 runs 11 residues.

The chain is built from TRBV7-9 and TRBJ1-1; D gene uncertain. The germline V and J ends were trimmed by 3 bases and 2 bases, with 7 bases remaining between them. The CDR3 consists of 13 residues. Per the germline V gene, CDR1 is SEHNR and CDR2 is FQNEAQ (reference sequence). The CDR3 nucleotides are TGTGCCAGCAGCTTGAGGCGTAACACTGAAGCTTTCTTT. It translates to CASSLRRNTEAFF.